These T cell receptor beta chains were read from a single sample in a study of T cells after yellow fever vaccination. TCRdb re-derived calls from the 5' RACE reads in MiXCR, one entry per CDR3 protein. In the table there are a few hundred thousand distinct CDR3 sequences, over 4% of which are singletons. Here the sequenced sample was PBMCs, taken 5 days after the yellow fever booster vaccination. Source of these receptors: a man in his late teens or twenties who received the YFV17D yellow fever vaccine. Both conserved end residues are part of each CDR3. Each record gives: V gene, clone size, D gene, J gene, CDR3 protein, CDR3 DNA. The D gene is left open where the match is weak. The size entry is marked missing in some rows and otherwise reads once, few, many or a size class.

v_call: TRBV28; clone_size: few; d_call: .; j_call: TRBJ2-6; cdr3_aa: CASSLFFTYSGANVLTF; cdr3_nt: TGTGCCAGCAGTTTATTCTTTACTTACTCTGGGGCCAACGTCCTGACTTTC
v_call: TRBV29-1; clone_size: .; d_call: TRBD2; j_call: TRBJ2-7; cdr3_aa: CSVDASGGSSEQYF; cdr3_nt: TGCAGCGTTGACGCTAGCGGGGGGTCTTCCGAGCAGTACTTC
v_call: TRBV6-5; clone_size: many; d_call: .; j_call: TRBJ2-3; cdr3_aa: CASSYWQGRGDTQYF; cdr3_nt: TGTGCCAGCAGCTACTGGCAGGGGAGAGGGGATACGCAGTATTTT
v_call: TRBV7-9; clone_size: .; d_call: TRBD2; j_call: TRBJ2-1; cdr3_aa: CASSFSAGDPSYNEQFF; cdr3_nt: TGTGCCAGCAGCTTTTCAGCGGGGGACCCCTCCTACAATGAGCAGTTCTTC
v_call: TRBV30; clone_size: .; d_call: .; j_call: TRBJ2-7; cdr3_aa: CAWGRSYEQYF; cdr3_nt: TGTGCCTGGGGACGGTCCTACGAGCAGTACTTC
v_call: TRBV18; clone_size: many; d_call: .; j_call: TRBJ1-1; cdr3_aa: CASSATEYSTEAFF; cdr3_nt: TGTGCCAGCTCCGCTACCGAGTATAGCACTGAAGCTTTCTTT
v_call: TRBV7-2; clone_size: .; d_call: .; j_call: TRBJ1-2; cdr3_aa: CASSGGTAPFNYGYTF; cdr3_nt: TGTGCCAGCAGCGGGGGGACGGCGCCCTTTAACTATGGCTACACCTTC
v_call: TRBV6-5; clone_size: many; d_call: .; j_call: TRBJ2-2; cdr3_aa: CASSYGTGELFF; cdr3_nt: TGTGCCAGCAGTTACGGCACCGGGGAGCTGTTTTTT
v_call: TRBV7-2; clone_size: many; d_call: TRBD2; j_call: TRBJ2-3; cdr3_aa: CASSLETSGGALTDTQYF; cdr3_nt: TGTGCCAGCAGCTTGGAGACTAGCGGGGGGGCCTTGACAGATACGCAGTATTTT
v_call: TRBV7-2; clone_size: .; d_call: .; j_call: TRBJ2-3; cdr3_aa: CASTGLTSTDTQYF; cdr3_nt: TGTGCCAGCACCGGACTGACTAGCACAGATACGCAGTATTTT
v_call: TRBV19; clone_size: many; d_call: .; j_call: TRBJ1-2; cdr3_aa: CASSTRTERSYGYTF; cdr3_nt: TGTGCCAGTAGTACAAGGACAGAGAGGAGCTATGGCTACACCTTC
v_call: TRBV27; clone_size: few; d_call: .; j_call: TRBJ1-1; cdr3_aa: CATGTGNTEAFF; cdr3_nt: TGTGCCACCGGGACGGGGAACACTGAAGCTTTCTTT
v_call: TRBV3-1; clone_size: .; d_call: .; j_call: TRBJ2-7; cdr3_aa: CASSQGSNYEQYF; cdr3_nt: TGTGCCAGCAGCCAGGGGTCAAACTACGAGCAGTACTTC
v_call: TRBV3-1; clone_size: many; d_call: .; j_call: TRBJ2-7; cdr3_aa: CASSQAGSSDEQYF; cdr3_nt: TGTGCCAGCAGCCAAGCCGGCTCGAGCGACGAGCAGTACTTC
v_call: TRBV20-1; clone_size: few; d_call: TRBD1; j_call: TRBJ2-2; cdr3_aa: CSASPFALGQGRNTGELFF; cdr3_nt: TGCAGTGCTAGTCCTTTCGCTCTGGGACAGGGACGAAACACCGGGGAGCTGTTTTTT
v_call: TRBV7-2; clone_size: many; d_call: .; j_call: TRBJ2-7; cdr3_aa: CASSHDQGWAGEQYF; cdr3_nt: TGTGCCAGCAGCCATGACCAGGGATGGGCGGGCGAGCAGTACTTC
v_call: TRBV4-1; clone_size: .; d_call: TRBD2; j_call: TRBJ2-5; cdr3_aa: CASSPREGWAQETQYF; cdr3_nt: TGCGCCAGCAGCCCGAGGGAGGGTTGGGCCCAAGAGACCCAGTACTTC
v_call: TRBV6-5; clone_size: .; d_call: TRBD1; j_call: TRBJ1-4; cdr3_aa: CASSYGSDRGNEKLFF; cdr3_nt: TGTGCCAGCAGTTACGGCTCCGACAGGGGCAACGAAAAACTGTTTTTT
v_call: TRBV11-1; clone_size: many; d_call: .; j_call: TRBJ2-7; cdr3_aa: CASSSAGTTFSRISYEQYF; cdr3_nt: TGTGCCAGCAGCTCAGCTGGGACCACCTTCTCCCGAATCTCCTACGAGCAGTACTTC
v_call: TRBV3-1; clone_size: many; d_call: TRBD1; j_call: TRBJ1-1; cdr3_aa: CASNQGAYTEAFF; cdr3_nt: TGTGCCAGCAACCAGGGGGCTTACACTGAAGCTTTCTTT
v_call: TRBV7-3; clone_size: many; d_call: .; j_call: TRBJ2-2; cdr3_aa: CASSLQWGRDTGELFF; cdr3_nt: TGTGCCAGCAGCCTACAGTGGGGCCGGGACACCGGGGAGCTGTTTTTT
v_call: TRBV7-3; clone_size: many; d_call: .; j_call: TRBJ1-1; cdr3_aa: CASSLSAMNTEAFF; cdr3_nt: TGTGCCAGCAGCTTAAGCGCGATGAACACTGAAGCTTTCTTT
v_call: TRBV18; clone_size: few; d_call: .; j_call: TRBJ2-7; cdr3_aa: CASSPGQQGYEQYF; cdr3_nt: TGTGCCAGCTCACCAGGGCAGCAGGGCTACGAGCAGTACTTC